This TCR beta chain is from a study of cytomegalovirus exposure and HLA in healthy donors. Background on the study: HLA-typed donors contributed 80 million or so unique TCRs, which were held in an early data release. Study-wide results and caveats: A prior analysis recorded that most TCR beta V segments were productive about 90% or about 30% of the time. Presence/absence analyses treated sequencing depth as roughly uniform across donors.

Concerning this clone itself: Its cognate antigen is unknown.

V lost 6 bases to trimming and J lost 4 bases; unmatched junction nucleotides: 8. The CDR3 length is 14 residues. Germline values: CDR1 MNHNY, CDR2 SVGAGI (reference sequence). The PCR employed 60 Vbeta primers together with 13 Jbeta primers. Data came from immunoSEQ multiplex PCR; TCRdb stores just in-frame clones and leaves some out. The table lists 150,000 to 200,000 clones, 84% of them singletons. The gene calls are TRBV6-6 and TRBJ2-7, with 8 bases lining up with TRBD1. The specimen was PBMCs. The receptor's source is a man between 18 and 35 years old in good health and CMV-seronegative. The CDR3 loop is CASRPPGQDYEQYF. The CDR3 region has the DNA TGTGCCAGCAGACCCCCGGGACAGGATTACGAGCAGTACTTC.